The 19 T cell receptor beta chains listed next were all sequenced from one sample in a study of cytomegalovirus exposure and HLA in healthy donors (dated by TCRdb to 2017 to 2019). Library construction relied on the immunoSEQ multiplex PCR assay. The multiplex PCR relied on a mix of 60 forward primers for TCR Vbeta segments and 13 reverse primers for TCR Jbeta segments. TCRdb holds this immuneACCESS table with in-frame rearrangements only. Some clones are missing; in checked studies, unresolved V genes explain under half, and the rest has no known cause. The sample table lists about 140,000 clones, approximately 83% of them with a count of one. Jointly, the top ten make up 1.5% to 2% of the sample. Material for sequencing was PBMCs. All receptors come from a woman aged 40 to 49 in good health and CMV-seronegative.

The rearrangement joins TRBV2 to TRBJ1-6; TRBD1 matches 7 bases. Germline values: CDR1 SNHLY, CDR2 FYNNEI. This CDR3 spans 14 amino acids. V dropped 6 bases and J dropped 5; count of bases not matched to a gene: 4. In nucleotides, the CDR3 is TGTGCCAGCAGATCACAGGGGAATAATTCACCCCTCCACTTT. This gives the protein CASRSQGNNSPLHF.

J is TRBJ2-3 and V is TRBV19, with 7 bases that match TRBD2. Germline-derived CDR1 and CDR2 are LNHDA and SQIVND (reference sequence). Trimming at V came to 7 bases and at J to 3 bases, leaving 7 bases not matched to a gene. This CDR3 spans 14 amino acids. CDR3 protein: CASNPDGGTDTQYF. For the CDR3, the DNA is TGTGCCAGTAACCCGGACGGGGGGACAGATACGCAGTATTTT.

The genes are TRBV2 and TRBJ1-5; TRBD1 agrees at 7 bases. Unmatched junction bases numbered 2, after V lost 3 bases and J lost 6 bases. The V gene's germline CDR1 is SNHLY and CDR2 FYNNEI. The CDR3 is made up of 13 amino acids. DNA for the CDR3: TGTGCCAGCAGTGACAGGGGGTTTCAGCCCCAGCATTTT. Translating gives CASSDRGFQPQHF.

The CDR3 DNA follows: TGTGCCAGCACCGTTGGGGCAATGAACACTGAAGCTTTCTTT. It translates to CASTVGAMNTEAFF. V usage is TRBV2 and J usage is TRBJ1-1; TRBD1 might be the D (5 bases). In germline, CDR1 is SNHLY, CDR2 FYNNEI. The CDR3 contains 14 residues. V gave up 7 bases and J gave up 0 bases, with 12 bases separating them.

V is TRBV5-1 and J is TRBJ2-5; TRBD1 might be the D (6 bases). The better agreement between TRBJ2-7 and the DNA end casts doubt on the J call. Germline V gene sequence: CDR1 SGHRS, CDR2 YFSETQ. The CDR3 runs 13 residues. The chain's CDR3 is CASSLGQSYEQYF. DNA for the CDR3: TGCGCCAGCAGCTTAGGACAGTCTTACGAGCAGTACTTC.

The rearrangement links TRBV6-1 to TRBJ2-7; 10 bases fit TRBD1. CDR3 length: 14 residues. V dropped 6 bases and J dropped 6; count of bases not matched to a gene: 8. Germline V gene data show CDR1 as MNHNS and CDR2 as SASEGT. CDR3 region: CASSSGTGAGEQYF. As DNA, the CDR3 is TGTGCCAGCAGCTCCGGGACAGGGGCCGGCGAGCAGTACTTC.

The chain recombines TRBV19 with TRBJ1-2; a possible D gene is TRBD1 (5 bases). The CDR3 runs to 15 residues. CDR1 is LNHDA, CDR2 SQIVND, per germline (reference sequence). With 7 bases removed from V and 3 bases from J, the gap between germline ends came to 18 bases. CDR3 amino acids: CASILRDSKDYGYTF. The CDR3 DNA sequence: TGTGCCAGTATCCTCAGGGATTCTAAGGACTATGGCTACACCTTC.

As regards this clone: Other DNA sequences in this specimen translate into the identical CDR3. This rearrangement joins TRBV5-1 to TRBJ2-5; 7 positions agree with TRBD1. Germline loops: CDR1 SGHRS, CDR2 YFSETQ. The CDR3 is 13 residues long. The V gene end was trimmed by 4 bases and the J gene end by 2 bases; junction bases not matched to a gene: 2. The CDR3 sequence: CASSRDSQETQYF. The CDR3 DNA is TGCGCCAGCAGCCGGGACAGTCAAGAGACCCAGTACTTC.

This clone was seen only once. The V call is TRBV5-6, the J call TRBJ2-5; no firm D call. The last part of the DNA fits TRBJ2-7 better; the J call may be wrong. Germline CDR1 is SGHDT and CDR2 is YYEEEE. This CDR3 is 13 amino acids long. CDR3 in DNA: TGTGCCAGCAGCTTGGTTCTGTTTTGCGAGCAGTACTTC. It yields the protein CASSLVLFCEQYF.

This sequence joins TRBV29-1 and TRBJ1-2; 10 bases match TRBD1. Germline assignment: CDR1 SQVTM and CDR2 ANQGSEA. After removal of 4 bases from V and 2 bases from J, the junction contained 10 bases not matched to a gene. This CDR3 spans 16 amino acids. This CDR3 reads CSVVGTGDRINYGYTF. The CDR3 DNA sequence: TGCAGCGTTGTGGGGACAGGGGATCGAATAAACTATGGCTACACCTTC.

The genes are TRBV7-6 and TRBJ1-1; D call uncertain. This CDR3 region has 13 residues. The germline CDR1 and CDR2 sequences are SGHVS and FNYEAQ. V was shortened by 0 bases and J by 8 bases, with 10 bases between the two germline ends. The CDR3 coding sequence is TGTGCCAGCAGCTTAGCAGACTCCCCCGAAGCTTTCTTT. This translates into CASSLADSPEAFF.

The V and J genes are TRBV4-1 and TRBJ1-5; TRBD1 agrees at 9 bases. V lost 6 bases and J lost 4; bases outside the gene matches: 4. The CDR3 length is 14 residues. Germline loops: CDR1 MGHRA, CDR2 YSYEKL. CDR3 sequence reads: CASSRTGANQPQHF. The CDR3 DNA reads TGCGCCAGCAGTCGGACAGGGGCTAATCAGCCCCAGCATTTT.

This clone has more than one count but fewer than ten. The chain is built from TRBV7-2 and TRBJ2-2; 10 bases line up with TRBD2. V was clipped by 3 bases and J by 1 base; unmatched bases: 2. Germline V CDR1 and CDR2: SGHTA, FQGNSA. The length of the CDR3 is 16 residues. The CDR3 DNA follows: TGTGCCAGCAGCTTGGCTAGCGGGAGGAACACCGGGGAGCTGTTTTTT. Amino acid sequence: CASSLASGRNTGELFF.

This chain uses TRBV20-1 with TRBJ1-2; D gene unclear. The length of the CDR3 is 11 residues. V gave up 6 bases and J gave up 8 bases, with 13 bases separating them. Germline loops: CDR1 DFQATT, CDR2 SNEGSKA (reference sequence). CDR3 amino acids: CSARSGRGYTF. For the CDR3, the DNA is TGCAGTGCAAGGTCCGGGAGAGGCTACACCTTC.

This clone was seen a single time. CDR3 sequence (DNA): TGTGCCAGCAGTTTAACCGGGGATGGCTACACCTTC. Translation: CASSLTGDGYTF. The V gene is TRBV27, the J gene TRBJ1-2; no definite D call. The CDR3 consists of 12 residues. CDR1 is MNHEY and CDR2 is SMNVEV in the germline V gene (reference sequence). V was cut by 2 bases and J by 6 bases, with 7 bases left in between.

CDR3: CASSIFSGRSYEQYF. CDR3 nucleotides: TGTGCCAGTAGTATATTCAGCGGGAGAAGCTACGAGCAGTACTTC. V is TRBV19 and J is TRBJ2-7, with 8 bases lining up with TRBD2. In germline, CDR1 is LNHDA, CDR2 SQIVND (reference sequence). Germline trimming cut 2 bases from V and 3 bases from J; bases unmatched to any gene: 6. There are 15 residues in the CDR3.

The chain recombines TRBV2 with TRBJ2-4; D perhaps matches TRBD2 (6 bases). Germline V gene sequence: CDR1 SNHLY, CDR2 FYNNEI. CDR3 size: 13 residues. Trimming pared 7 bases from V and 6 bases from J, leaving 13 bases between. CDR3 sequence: CASTAGPPNIQYF. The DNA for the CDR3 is TGTGCCAGCACTGCGGGACCCCCAAACATTCAGTACTTC.

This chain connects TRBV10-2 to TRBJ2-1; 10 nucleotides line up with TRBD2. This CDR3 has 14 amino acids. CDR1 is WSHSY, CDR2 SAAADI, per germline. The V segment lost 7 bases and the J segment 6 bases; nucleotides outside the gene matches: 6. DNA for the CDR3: TGCGCCAGCACCGGACTAGCGGTTACCAATGAGCAGTTCTTC. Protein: CASTGLAVTNEQFF.

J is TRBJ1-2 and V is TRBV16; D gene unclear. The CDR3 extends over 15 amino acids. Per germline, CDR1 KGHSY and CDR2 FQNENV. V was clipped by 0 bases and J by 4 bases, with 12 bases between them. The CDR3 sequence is CASSQSVQEVYGYTF. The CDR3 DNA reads TGTGCCAGCAGCCAATCGGTCCAGGAGGTCTATGGCTACACCTTC.